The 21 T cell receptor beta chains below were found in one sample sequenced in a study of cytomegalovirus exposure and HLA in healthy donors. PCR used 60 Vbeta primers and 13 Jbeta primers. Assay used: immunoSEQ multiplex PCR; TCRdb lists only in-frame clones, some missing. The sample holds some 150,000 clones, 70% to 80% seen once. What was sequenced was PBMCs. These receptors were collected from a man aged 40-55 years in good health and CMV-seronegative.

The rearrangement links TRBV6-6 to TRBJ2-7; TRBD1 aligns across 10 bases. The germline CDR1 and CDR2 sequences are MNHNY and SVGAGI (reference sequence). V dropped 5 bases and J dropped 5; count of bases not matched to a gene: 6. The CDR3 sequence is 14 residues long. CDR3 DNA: TGTGCCAGCAGTACGGGACAGGGGAGGAACGAGCAGTACTTC. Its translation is CASSTGQGRNEQYF.

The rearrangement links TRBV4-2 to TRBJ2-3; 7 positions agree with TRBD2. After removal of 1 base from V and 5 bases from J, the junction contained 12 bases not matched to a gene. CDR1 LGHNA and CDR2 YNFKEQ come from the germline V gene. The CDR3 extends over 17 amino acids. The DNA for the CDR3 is TGTGCCAGCAGCCAAGTAGCGGGTTCGGCTAGGGGAGATACGCAGTATTTT. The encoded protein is CASSQVAGSARGDTQYF.

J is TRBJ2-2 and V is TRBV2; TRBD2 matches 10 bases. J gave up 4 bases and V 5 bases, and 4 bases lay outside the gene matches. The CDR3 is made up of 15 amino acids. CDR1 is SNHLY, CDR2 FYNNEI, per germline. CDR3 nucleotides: TGTGCCAGCAGTACCGGGACTAGCGTCACCGGGGAGCTGTTTTTT. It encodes CASSTGTSVTGELFF.

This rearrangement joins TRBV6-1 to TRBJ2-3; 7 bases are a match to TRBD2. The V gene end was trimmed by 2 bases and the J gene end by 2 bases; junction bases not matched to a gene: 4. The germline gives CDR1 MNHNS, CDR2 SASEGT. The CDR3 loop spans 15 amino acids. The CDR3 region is CASSEQRGLTDTQYF. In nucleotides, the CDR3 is TGTGCCAGCAGTGAACAGCGGGGTCTCACAGATACGCAGTATTTT.

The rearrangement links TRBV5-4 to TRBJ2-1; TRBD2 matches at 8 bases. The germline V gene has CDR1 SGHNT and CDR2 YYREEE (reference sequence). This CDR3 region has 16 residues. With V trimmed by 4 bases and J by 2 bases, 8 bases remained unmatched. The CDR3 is CASSPTGTRAYNEQFF. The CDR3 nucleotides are TGTGCCAGCAGCCCCACCGGGACTAGGGCCTACAATGAGCAGTTCTTC.

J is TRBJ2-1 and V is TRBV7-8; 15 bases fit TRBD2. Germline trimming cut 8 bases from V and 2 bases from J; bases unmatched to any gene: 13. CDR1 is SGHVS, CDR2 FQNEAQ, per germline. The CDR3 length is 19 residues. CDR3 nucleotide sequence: TGTGCCAGCCGCCTTGGGGGACTAGCGGGAGGACGAGCCTACAATGAGCAGTTCTTC. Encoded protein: CASRLGGLAGGRAYNEQFF.

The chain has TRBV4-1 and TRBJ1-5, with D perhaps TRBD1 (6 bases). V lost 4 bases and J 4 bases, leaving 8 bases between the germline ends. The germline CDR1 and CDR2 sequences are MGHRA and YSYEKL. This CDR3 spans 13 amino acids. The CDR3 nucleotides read TGCGCCAGCAGCCGGACAGAGAATCAGCCCCAGCATTTT. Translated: CASSRTENQPQHF.

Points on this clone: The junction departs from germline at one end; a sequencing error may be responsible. CDR3 DNA: TGTTCCAGCAGCTTAGCGCCACTATTCCAAGAGACCCAGTACTTC. It is translated as CSSSLAPLFQETQYF. The V and J genes are TRBV7-9 and TRBJ2-5; weak D call: TRBD2 (5 bases). CDR3 length equals 15 residues. Germline loops: CDR1 SEHNR, CDR2 FQNEAQ (reference sequence).

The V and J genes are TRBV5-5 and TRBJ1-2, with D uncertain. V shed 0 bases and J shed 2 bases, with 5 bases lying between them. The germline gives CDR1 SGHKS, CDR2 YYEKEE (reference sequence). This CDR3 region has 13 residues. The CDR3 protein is CASSLEPNYGYTF. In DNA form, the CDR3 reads TGTGCCAGCAGCTTGGAGCCCAACTATGGCTACACCTTC.

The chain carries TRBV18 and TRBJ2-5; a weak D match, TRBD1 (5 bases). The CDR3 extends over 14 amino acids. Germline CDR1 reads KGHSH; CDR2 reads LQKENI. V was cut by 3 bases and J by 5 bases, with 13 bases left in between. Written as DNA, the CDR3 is TGTGCCAGCTCACCCCTGGGCAGGGCTGAGACCCAGTACTTC. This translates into CASSPLGRAETQYF.

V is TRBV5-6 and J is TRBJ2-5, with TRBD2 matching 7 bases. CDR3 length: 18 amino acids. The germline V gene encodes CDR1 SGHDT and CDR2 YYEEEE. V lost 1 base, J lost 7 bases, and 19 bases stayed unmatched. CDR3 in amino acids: CASSLSHRRAGPEGTQYF. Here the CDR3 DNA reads TGTGCCAGCAGCTTGTCGCACAGGAGAGCGGGACCGGAGGGGACCCAGTACTTC. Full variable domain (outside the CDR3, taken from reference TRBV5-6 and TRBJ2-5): DAGVTQSPTHLIKTRGQQVTLRCSPKSGHDTVSWYQQALGQGPQFIFQYYEEEERQRGNFPDRFSGHQFPNYSSELNVNALLLGDSALYLCASSLSHRRAGPEGTQYFGPGTRLLVL.

The CDR3 region is CASLMGGNGYTF. CDR3 sequence (DNA): TGTGCCAGCTTAATGGGAGGGAATGGCTACACCTTC. The rearrangement joins TRBV5-6 to TRBJ1-2; D is undetermined. The CDR3 spans 12 residues. Germline loops: CDR1 SGHDT, CDR2 YYEEEE. Trimming shortened V by 7 bases and J by 6 bases, and 13 bases separated the two germline ends.

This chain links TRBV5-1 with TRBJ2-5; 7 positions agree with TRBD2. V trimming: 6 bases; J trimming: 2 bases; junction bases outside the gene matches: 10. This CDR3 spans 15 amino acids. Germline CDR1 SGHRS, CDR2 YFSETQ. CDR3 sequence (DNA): TGCGCCAGCACCGCGGGAGTTGAGGTTCAAGAGACCCAGTACTTC. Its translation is CASTAGVEVQETQYF.

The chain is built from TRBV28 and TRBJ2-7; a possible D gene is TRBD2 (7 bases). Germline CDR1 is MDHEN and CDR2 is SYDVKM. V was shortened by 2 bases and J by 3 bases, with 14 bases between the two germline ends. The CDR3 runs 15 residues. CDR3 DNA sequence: TGTGCCAGCAGTTTAGGGGGGGCGGACCTCTACGAGCAGTACTTC. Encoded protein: CASSLGGADLYEQYF.

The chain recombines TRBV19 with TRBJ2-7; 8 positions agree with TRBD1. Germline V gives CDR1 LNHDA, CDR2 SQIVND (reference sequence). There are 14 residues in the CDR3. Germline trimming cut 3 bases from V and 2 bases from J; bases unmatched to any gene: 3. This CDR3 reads CASSMRDRPYEQYF. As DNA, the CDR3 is TGTGCCAGTAGTATGAGGGACAGGCCCTACGAGCAGTACTTC.

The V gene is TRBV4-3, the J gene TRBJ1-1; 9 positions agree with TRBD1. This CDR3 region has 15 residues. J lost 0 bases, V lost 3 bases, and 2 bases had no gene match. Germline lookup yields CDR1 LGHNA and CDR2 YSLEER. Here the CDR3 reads CASSQNRGLNTEAFF. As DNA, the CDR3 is TGCGCCAGCAGCCAGAACAGGGGGCTGAACACTGAAGCTTTCTTT.

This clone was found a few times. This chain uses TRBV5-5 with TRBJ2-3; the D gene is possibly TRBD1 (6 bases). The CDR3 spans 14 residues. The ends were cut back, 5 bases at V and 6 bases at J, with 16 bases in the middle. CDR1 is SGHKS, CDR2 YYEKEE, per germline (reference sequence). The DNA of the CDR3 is TGTGCCAGCAGGGGGGCCGGTACCCGGGATACGCAGTATTTT. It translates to CASRGAGTRDTQYF.

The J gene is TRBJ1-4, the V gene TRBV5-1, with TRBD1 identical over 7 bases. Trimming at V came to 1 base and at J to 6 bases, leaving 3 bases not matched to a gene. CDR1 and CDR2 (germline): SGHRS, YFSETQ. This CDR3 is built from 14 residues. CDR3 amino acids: CASSLFQGDEKLFF. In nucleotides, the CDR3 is TGCGCCAGCAGCTTGTTCCAGGGGGATGAAAAACTGTTTTTT.

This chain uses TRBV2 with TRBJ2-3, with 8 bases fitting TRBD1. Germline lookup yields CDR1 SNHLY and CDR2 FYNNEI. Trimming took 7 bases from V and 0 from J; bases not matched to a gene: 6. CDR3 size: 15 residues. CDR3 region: CASKGQDSSTDTQYF. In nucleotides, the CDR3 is TGTGCCAGCAAGGGACAGGACAGTAGCACAGATACGCAGTATTTT.

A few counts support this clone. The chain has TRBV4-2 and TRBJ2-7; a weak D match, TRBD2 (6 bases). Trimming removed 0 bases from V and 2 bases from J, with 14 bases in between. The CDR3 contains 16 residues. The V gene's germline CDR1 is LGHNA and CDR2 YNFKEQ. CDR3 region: CASSQELVAEAYEQYF. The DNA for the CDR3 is TGTGCCAGCAGCCAAGAACTCGTAGCGGAGGCCTACGAGCAGTACTTC.

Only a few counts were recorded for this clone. The CDR3 DNA reads as TGCAGCACCAGGACAGTGAATAACTATGGCTACACCTTC. Protein: CSTRTVNNYGYTF. This chain links TRBV29-1 with TRBJ1-2, with D perhaps matching TRBD1 (6 bases). This CDR3 region has 13 residues. The V end was cut by 8 bases, the J end by 1 base, with 14 bases between. Germline V gene sequence: CDR1 SQVTM, CDR2 ANQGSEA.